The 20 T cell receptor beta chains reported below all come from one sample, sequenced in a study of T cell responses to AZD1222 COVID-19 vaccine. Some clones are missing from TCRdb's copy, which holds only in-frame ones; the method was immunoSEQ multiplex PCR. The sample has 90,000 to 150,000 clones; roughly 90% are singletons. Here the sequenced sample was peripheral blood, taken on day 0 of AZD1222 vaccination. The receptors were sampled from an adult in good health.

This chain joins TRBV10-3 and TRBJ1-5; the D gene is possibly TRBD1 (5 bases). The V gene's germline CDR1 is ENHRY and CDR2 SYGVKD. The CDR3 is 15 residues long. Trimming removed 2 bases from V and 2 bases from J, with 10 bases in between. The CDR3 region is CAISEEQAGNQPQHF. In nucleotides, the CDR3 is TGTGCCATCAGTGAGGAACAGGCCGGCAATCAGCCCCAGCATTTT.

This rearrangement joins TRBV2 to TRBJ1-1; the D is unclear. The CDR3 sequence is 14 residues long. The ends were cut back, 5 bases at V and 7 bases at J, with 17 bases in the middle. Germline V lookup: CDR1 SNHLY, CDR2 FYNNEI. The CDR3 spells CASSSFRGLGEAFF. CDR3 DNA sequence: TGTGCCAGCAGTTCCTTTAGAGGGTTGGGTGAAGCTTTCTTT.

The chain combines TRBV15 with TRBJ1-2, with D maybe TRBD1 (5 bases). The length of the CDR3 is 14 residues. Germline V lookup: CDR1 LNHNV, CDR2 YYDKDF (reference sequence). V dropped 2 bases and J dropped 4 bases, with 11 bases sitting between them. In nucleotides, the CDR3 is TGTGCCACCAGCAGATACCGGGACCCCTATGGCTACACCTTC. Amino acids: CATSRYRDPYGYTF.

At least ten counts were recorded for this clone. The chain links TRBV6-5 to TRBJ2-7, with TRBD1 matching 7 bases. J lost 2 bases, V lost 6 bases, and 10 bases had no gene match. Per germline, CDR1 MNHEY and CDR2 SVGAGI. The CDR3 extends over 15 amino acids. CDR3 nucleotides: TGTGCCAGCAGAGTTACAGGGGCGGCAACCTACGAGCAGTACTTC. Its translation is CASRVTGAATYEQYF.

CDR3 amino acids: CASSQDWSRGRSPLHF. CDR3 DNA: TGTGCCAGCAGCCAAGATTGGAGCAGGGGAAGGTCACCCCTCCACTTT. This chain uses TRBV3-1 (or the pseudogene TRBV3-2) with TRBJ1-6, with a tentative D call TRBD1 (6 bases). Germline V lookup: CDR1 LGHDT, CDR2 YNNKEL (reference sequence). The CDR3 contains 16 residues. V was trimmed by 0 bases and J by 10 bases, leaving 16 bases between them.

The gene calls are TRBV5-1 and TRBJ1-2; TRBD1 matches at 11 bases. V shed 6 bases, J shed 7 bases, and the junction held 8 bases outside the gene matches. The CDR3 is made up of 14 amino acids. Germline assignment: CDR1 SGHRS and CDR2 YFSETQ. The CDR3 reads CASKGQGASLGYTF. DNA for the CDR3: TGCGCCAGCAAAGGACAGGGGGCGTCCCTTGGCTACACCTTC. Full variable domain (remainder filled in from reference TRBV5-1 and TRBJ1-2): KAGVTQTPRYLIKTRGQQVTLSCSPISGHRSVSWYQQTPGQGLQFLFEYFSETQRNKGNFPGRFSGRQFSNSRSEMNVSTLELGDSALYLCASKGQGASLGYTFGSGTRLTVV.

The chain uses TRBV12-3 or TRBV12-4 and TRBJ1-5; D might be TRBD1 (5 bases). V was shortened by 8 bases and J by 2 bases, with 10 bases between the two germline ends. CDR3 length equals 13 residues. CDR3 in amino acids: CASGGRGNQPQHF. DNA of the CDR3: TGTGCCAGCGGGGGGAGGGGCAATCAGCCCCAGCATTTT.

This chain connects TRBV6-6 to TRBJ1-6; D may be TRBD1 (6 bases). Germline CDR1 reads MNHNY; CDR2 reads SVGAGI (reference sequence). The V end lost 5 bases, the J end lost 8 bases, and 16 bases lay between the germline ends. This CDR3 is 15 amino acids long. The CDR3 bases are TGTGCCAGCAGTGACGGGACATTTTATGATTCACCCCTCCACTTT. It yields the protein CASSDGTFYDSPLHF.

This chain uses TRBV23-1 with TRBJ2-7, with no clear D. Being an ORF, TRBV23-1 has a function that is uncertain. V lost 3 bases, J lost 2 bases, and 11 bases lay in between. The CDR3 length is 14 residues. Here the CDR3 reads CASSHPHPTYEQYF. CDR3 DNA sequence: TGCGCCAGCAGTCATCCACACCCGACCTACGAGCAGTACTTC.

The V call is TRBV19, the J call TRBJ1-4; TRBD1 matches at 8 bases. V was pared by 2 bases and J by 6 bases, with 2 bases of the junction left unmatched. Germline CDR1 and CDR2: LNHDA and SQIVND (reference sequence). This CDR3 has 14 residues. Written as DNA, the CDR3 is TGTGCCAGTAGTATAACAGGGGGGTATGAAAAACTGTTTTTT. This gives the protein CASSITGGYEKLFF. Using reference TRBV19 and TRBJ1-4 for the parts outside the CDR3, the full variable domain is DGGITQSPKYLFRKEGQNVTLSCEQNLNHDAMYWYRQDPGQGLRLIYYSQIVNDFQKGDIAEGYSVSREKKESFPLTVTSAQKNPTAFYLCASSITGGYEKLFFGSGTQLSVL.

V is TRBV27 and J is TRBJ1-1; 7 nucleotides align to TRBD1. The germline V gene encodes CDR1 MNHEY and CDR2 SMNVEV (reference sequence). The CDR3 covers 16 residues. The J segment lost 0 bases and the V segment lost 7 bases, leaving 11 bases of the junction unmatched. The CDR3 here is CASNHKWGQLNTEAFF. The DNA of the CDR3 is TGTGCCAGCAACCATAAATGGGGACAGCTGAACACTGAAGCTTTCTTT.

The chain recombines TRBV5-8 with TRBJ1-4, with D perhaps TRBD1 (5 bases). CDR1 and CDR2 from the germline V gene are SGHTS and YDEGEE. The CDR3 is 15 residues long. V dropped 4 bases and J dropped 8 bases, with 18 bases sitting between them. The DNA of the CDR3 is TGTGCCAGCAGCGCCGGGACCGTCTGGAGAGAAAAACTGTTTTTT. Protein sequence: CASSAGTVWREKLFF.

V usage is TRBV27 and J usage is TRBJ1-2; D is perhaps TRBD1 (6 bases). The CDR3 contains 17 residues. CDR1 is MNHEY and CDR2 is SMNVEV in the germline V gene (reference sequence). The ends were cut back, 5 bases at V and 8 bases at J, with 27 bases in the middle. CDR3 sequence reads: CASSGTLRTRGSSGYTF. DNA of the CDR3: TGTGCCAGCAGTGGGACATTACGGACACGGGGCTCCTCGGGCTACACCTTC.

The chain combines TRBV5-1 with TRBJ1-2, with 11 bases identical to TRBD1. Germline CDR1 and CDR2: SGHRS and YFSETQ. V lost 4 bases, J lost 4 bases, and 12 bases stayed unmatched. The CDR3 is 17 amino acids. The CDR3 is CASSRKWDRGFFYGYTF. As DNA, the CDR3 is TGCGCCAGCAGCAGAAAATGGGACAGGGGGTTCTTCTATGGCTACACCTTC. Using reference TRBV5-1 and TRBJ1-2 for the parts outside the CDR3, the full variable domain is KAGVTQTPRYLIKTRGQQVTLSCSPISGHRSVSWYQQTPGQGLQFLFEYFSETQRNKGNFPGRFSGRQFSNSRSEMNVSTLELGDSALYLCASSRKWDRGFFYGYTFGSGTRLTVV.

This clone showed up just once. V usage is TRBV6-2 or TRBV6-3 and J usage is TRBJ1-1; the match to TRBD1 covers 8 bases. J was trimmed by 3 bases and V by 5 bases; bases with no gene match: 11. Germline loops: CDR1 MNHEY, CDR2 SVGEGT. The CDR3 sequence is 16 residues long. The DNA of the CDR3 is TGTGCCAGCAGTCCCGACAGGGGCCCTACCTACACTGAAGCTTTCTTT. Translating it yields CASSPDRGPTYTEAFF.

This chain links TRBV9 with TRBJ1-2; a weak D match, TRBD1 (5 bases). CDR1 is SGDLS and CDR2 is YYNGEE in the germline V gene. This CDR3 spans 16 amino acids. Trimming stripped 0 bases from V and 5 bases from J, with 17 bases between. CDR3 region: CASSVALTVNGYGYTF. Here the CDR3 DNA reads TGTGCCAGCAGCGTAGCTTTGACAGTTAATGGGTATGGCTACACCTTC. Full variable domain (remainder filled in from reference TRBV9 and TRBJ1-2): DSGVTQTPKHLITATGQRVTLRCSPRSGDLSVYWYQQSLDQGLQFLIQYYNGEERAKGNILERFSAQQFPDLHSELNLSSLELGDSALYFCASSVALTVNGYGYTFGSGTRLTVV.

The chain joins TRBV21-1 to TRBJ1-2; no check of the table's D call, TRBD1, against the DNA was made. TRBV21-1 is classified as a pseudogene. CDR3 size: 14 residues. The CDR3, as DNA: TGTGCCAGCAGCAGACAGGGGGCGCGTTATGGCTACACCTTC. This sequence encodes CASSRQGARYGYTF.

V is TRBV14 and J is TRBJ2-5, with 8 bases matching TRBD1. This CDR3 spans 15 amino acids. Trimming cost V 3 bases and J 10 bases; bases outside gene matches: 13. Per the germline V gene, CDR1 is SGHDN and CDR2 is FVKESK. CDR3 in DNA: TGTGCCAGCAGCCACGGGACAGGAACCAAGAGAGGCCAGTACTTC. It is translated as CASSHGTGTKRGQYF.

This clone has a single count. This chain joins TRBV19 and TRBJ1-1; the D is unclear. Trimming pared 5 bases from V and 2 bases from J, leaving 6 bases between. Germline CDR1 LNHDA, CDR2 SQIVND (reference sequence). The CDR3 totals 12 residues. As DNA, the CDR3 is TGTGCCAGTAGTCCCGATAACACTGAAGCTTTCTTT. It encodes CASSPDNTEAFF.

The rearrangement joins TRBV5-1 to TRBJ1-6; 8 bases map to TRBD1. This CDR3 has 14 residues. The germline V gene encodes CDR1 SGHRS and CDR2 YFSETQ. V lost 5 bases and J lost 9; bases outside the gene matches: 7. The CDR3 nucleotides read TGCGCCAGCAGTTGGCAACAGGGGGGTTCACCCCTCCACTTT. Translating gives CASSWQQGGSPLHF. The complete variable domain, with remaining parts taken from reference TRBV5-1 and TRBJ1-6, reads KAGVTQTPRYLIKTRGQQVTLSCSPISGHRSVSWYQQTPGQGLQFLFEYFSETQRNKGNFPGRFSGRQFSNSRSEMNVSTLELGDSALYLCASSWQQGGSPLHFGNGTRLTVT.